The clone carrying this T cell receptor (beta chain) was detected once. The protocol was immunoSEQ multiplex PCR, while the TCRdb copy is restricted to in-frame clones and leaves out a portion. The sample contains hundreds of thousands of clones, 88% of which appear only once. The V and J ends lost 0 bases and 5 bases, in that order; junction bases with no gene match: 8. Germline values: CDR1 SGHDT, CDR2 YYEEEE. The CDR3 extends over 16 amino acids. The data were taken from a study of blood T cell repertoires in COVID-19. Background on the study: Specimens from acute and convalescent COVID-19 originated in the United States, Italy and Spain. Sample material is recorded as cDNA or gDNA derived from T cells, B-cell-depleted T cells, or PBMCs.

Cohorts were assigned according to the clinical history that participants reported. Each recovered donor of Cohort 3 presented with two negative PCRs, clearance, or symptom resolution. This receptor was identified in a woman under 40 who had recovered from COVID-19. The sequenced material came from PBMCs or T cells enriched from blood (not recorded which). The chain carries TRBV5-6 and TRBJ1-2; 9 nucleotides match TRBD1. As DNA, the CDR3 is TGTGCCAGCAGCTTGGCACAGGGGGCAAGTCAGTATGGCTACACCTTC. This gives the protein CASSLAQGASQYGYTF. Full variable domain (rest looked up from reference TRBV5-6 and TRBJ1-2): DAGVTQSPTHLIKTRGQQVTLRCSPKSGHDTVSWYQQALGQGPQFIFQYYEEEERQRGNFPDRFSGHQFPNYSSELNVNALLLGDSALYLCASSLAQGASQYGYTFGSGTRLTVV.